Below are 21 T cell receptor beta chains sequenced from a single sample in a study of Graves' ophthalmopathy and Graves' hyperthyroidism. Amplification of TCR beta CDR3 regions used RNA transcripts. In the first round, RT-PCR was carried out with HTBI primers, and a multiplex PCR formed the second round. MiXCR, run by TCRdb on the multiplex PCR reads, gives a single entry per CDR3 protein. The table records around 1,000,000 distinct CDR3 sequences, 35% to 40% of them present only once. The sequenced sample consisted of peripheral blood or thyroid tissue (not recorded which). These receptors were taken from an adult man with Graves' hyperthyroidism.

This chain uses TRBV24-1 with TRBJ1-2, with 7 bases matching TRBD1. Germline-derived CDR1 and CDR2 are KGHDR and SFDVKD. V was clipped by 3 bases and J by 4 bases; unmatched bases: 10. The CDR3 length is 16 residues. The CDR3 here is CATSDHRQGTFYGYTF. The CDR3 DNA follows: TGTGCCACCAGTGATCACCGACAGGGAACTTTCTATGGCTACACCTTC.

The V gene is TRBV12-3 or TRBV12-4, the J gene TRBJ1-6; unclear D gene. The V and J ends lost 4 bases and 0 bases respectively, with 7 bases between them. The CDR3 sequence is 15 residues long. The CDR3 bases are TGTGCCAGCAGTTCCCAGAGCTCCTATAATTCACCCCTCCACTTT. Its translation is CASSSQSSYNSPLHF.

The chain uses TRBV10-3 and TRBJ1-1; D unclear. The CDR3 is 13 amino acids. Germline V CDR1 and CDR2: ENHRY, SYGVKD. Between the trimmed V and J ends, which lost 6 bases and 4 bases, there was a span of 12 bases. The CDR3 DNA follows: TGTGCCATCAGGAGCAAGGTAGTCACTGAAGCTTTCTTT. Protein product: CAIRSKVVTEAFF.

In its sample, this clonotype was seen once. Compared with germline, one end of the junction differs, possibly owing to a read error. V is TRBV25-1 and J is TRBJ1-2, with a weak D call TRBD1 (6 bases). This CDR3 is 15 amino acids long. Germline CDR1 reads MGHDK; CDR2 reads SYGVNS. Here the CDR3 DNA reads TGTGCCAGCAGGCCCTACAGGGAAGGCACCTATGGCCACACCTTC. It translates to CASRPYREGTYGHTF.

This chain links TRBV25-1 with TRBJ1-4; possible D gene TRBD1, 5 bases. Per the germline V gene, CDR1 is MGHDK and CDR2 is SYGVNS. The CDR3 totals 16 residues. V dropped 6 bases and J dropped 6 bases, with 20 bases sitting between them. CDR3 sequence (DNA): TGTGCCAGCAGCTCGGGACTAGCGGGAGCATATGAAAAACTGTTTTTT. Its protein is CASSSGLAGAYEKLFF.

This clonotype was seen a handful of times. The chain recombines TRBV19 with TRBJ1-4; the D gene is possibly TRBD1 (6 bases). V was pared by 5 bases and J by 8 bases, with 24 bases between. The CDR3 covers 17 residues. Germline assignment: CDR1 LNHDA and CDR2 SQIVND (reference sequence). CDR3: CASSPRPHRDPREKLFF. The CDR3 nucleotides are TGTGCCAGTAGTCCCCGCCCACACAGGGACCCGCGGGAAAAACTGTTTTTT.

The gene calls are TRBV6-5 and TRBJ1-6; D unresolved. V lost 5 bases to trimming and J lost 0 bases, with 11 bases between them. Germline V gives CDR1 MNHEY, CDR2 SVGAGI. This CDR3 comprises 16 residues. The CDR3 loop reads CASSISASSYNSPLHF. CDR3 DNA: TGTGCCAGCAGTATTTCAGCCAGCTCCTATAATTCACCCCTCCACTTT.

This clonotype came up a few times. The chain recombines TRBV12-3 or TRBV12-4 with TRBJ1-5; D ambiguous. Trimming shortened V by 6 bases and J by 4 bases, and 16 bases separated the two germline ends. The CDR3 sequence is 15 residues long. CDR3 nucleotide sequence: TGTGCCAGCAGCCTAACTTTACGGGGAAATCAGCCCCAGCATTTT. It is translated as CASSLTLRGNQPQHF.

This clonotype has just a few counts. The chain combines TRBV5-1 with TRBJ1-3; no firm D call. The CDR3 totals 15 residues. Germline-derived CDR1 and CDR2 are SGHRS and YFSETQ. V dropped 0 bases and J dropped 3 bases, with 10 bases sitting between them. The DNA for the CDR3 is TGCGCCAGCAGCTTGGACAGAGACCTTGGAAACACCATATATTTT. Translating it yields CASSLDRDLGNTIYF. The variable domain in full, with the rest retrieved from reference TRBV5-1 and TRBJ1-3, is KAGVTQTPRYLIKTRGQQVTLSCSPISGHRSVSWYQQTPGQGLQFLFEYFSETQRNKGNFPGRFSGRQFSNSRSEMNVSTLELGDSALYLCASSLDRDLGNTIYFGEGSWLTVV.

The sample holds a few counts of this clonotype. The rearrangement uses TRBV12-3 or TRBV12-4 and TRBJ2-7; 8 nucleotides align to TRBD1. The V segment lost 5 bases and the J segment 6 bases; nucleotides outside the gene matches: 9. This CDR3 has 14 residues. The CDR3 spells CASSPGTGPGEQYF. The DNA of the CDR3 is TGTGCCAGCAGTCCCGGGACAGGACCTGGCGAGCAGTACTTC.

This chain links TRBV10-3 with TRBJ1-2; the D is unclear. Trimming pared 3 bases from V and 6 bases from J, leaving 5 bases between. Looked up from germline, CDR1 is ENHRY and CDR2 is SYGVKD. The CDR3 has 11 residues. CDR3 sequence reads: CAISDGDGYTF. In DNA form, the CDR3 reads TGTGCCATCAGTGACGGTGATGGCTACACCTTC.

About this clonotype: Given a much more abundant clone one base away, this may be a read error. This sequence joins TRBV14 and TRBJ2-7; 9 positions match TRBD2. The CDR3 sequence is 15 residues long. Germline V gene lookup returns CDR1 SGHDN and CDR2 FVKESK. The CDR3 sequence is CASSRMRGGYYKQYF. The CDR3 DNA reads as TGTGCCAGCAGCCGCATGCGGGGGGGTTACTACAAGCAGTACTTC.

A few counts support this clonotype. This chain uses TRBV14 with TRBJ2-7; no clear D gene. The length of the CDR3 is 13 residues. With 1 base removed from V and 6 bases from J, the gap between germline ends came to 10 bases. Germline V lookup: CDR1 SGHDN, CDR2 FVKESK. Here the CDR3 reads CASSQVLGSEQYF. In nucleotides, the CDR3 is TGTGCCAGCAGCCAAGTGTTGGGAAGCGAGCAGTACTTC.

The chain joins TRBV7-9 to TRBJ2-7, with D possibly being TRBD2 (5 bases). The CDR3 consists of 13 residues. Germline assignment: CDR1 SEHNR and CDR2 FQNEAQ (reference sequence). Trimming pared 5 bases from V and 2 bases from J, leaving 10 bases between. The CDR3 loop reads CASSRGHTYEQYF. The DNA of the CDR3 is TGTGCCAGCAGCCGCGGGCACACCTACGAGCAGTACTTC.

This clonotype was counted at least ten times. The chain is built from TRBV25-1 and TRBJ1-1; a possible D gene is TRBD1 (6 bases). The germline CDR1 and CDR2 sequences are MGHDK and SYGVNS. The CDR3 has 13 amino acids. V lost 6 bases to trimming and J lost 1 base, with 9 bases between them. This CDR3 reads CASRGAGNTEAFF. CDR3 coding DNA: TGTGCCAGCAGGGGGGCTGGGAACACTGAAGCTTTCTTT.

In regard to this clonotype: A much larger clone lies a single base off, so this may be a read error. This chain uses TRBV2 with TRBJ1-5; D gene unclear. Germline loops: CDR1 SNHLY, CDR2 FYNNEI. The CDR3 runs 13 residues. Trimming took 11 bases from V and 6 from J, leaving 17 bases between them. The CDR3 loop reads CAPTQVASQPQHF. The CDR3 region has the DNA TGTGCCCCGACGCAGGTTGCGAGTCAGCCCCAGCATTTT.

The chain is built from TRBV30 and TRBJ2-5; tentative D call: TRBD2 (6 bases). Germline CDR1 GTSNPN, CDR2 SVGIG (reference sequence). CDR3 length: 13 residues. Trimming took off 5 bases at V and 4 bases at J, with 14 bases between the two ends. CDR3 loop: CAWGAGFSETQYF. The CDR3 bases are TGTGCCTGGGGGGCGGGGTTTTCAGAGACCCAGTACTTC. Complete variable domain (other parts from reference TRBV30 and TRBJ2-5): SQTIHQWPATLVQPVGSPLSLECTVEGTSNPNLYWYRQAAGRGLQLLFYSVGIGQISSEVPQNLSASRPQDRQFILSSKKLLLSDSGFYLCAWGAGFSETQYFGPGTRLLVL.

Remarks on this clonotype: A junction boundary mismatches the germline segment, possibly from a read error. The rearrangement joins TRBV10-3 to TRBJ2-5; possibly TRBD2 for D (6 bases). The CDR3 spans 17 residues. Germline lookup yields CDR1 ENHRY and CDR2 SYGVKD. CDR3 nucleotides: TGTGCCAGCAGTTACTCGACGGTTAGGGGCACGGGGGAAGAGCAGTACTTC. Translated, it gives CASSYSTVRGTGEEQYF.

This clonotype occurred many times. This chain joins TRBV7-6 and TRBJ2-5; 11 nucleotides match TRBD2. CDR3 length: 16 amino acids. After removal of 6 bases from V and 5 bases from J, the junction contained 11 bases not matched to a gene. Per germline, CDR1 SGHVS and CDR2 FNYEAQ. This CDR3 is CASSLAGGPFGETQYF. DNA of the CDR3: TGTGCCAGCAGTCTAGCGGGAGGACCGTTTGGGGAGACCCAGTACTTC.

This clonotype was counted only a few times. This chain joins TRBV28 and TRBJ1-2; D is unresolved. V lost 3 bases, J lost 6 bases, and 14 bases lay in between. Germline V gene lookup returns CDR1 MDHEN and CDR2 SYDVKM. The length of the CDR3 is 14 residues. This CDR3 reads CASSLGNSQNGYTF. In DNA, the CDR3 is TGTGCCAGCAGTTTGGGAAACTCTCAGAATGGCTACACCTTC.

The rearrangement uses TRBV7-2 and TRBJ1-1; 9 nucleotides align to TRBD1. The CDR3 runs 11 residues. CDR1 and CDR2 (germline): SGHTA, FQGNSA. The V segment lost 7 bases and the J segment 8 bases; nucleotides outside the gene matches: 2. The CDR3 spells CASTGTGEAFF. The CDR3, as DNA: TGTGCCAGCACCGGGACAGGGGAAGCTTTCTTT. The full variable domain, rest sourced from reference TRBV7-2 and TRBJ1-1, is GAGVSQSPSNKVTEKGKDVELRCDPISGHTALYWYRQSLGQGLEFLIYFQGNSAPDKSGLPSDRFSAERTGGSVSTLTIQRTQQEDSAVYLCASTGTGEAFFGQGTRLTVV.